The 2 T cell receptor beta chains in this list originate from one sample, sequenced in a study of glioma-infiltrating T cells. Amplification of TCR alpha and beta CDR3 regions from RNA used iRepertoire nested multiplex PCR. Using its own MiXCR run on the multiplex PCR reads, TCRdb lists one record per CDR3 protein. Of some 160,000 distinct CDR3 sequences detected, more than 35% appear once; the ten largest clones hold around 5.3%. The sequenced sample consisted of glioma tissue, nonneoplastic brain tissue, or PBMCs (not recorded which). The receptors derive from a human donor with low-grade glioma or glioblastoma, undergoing nonglioma brain surgery, or in good health (not recorded which).

As for this clonotype: This may be a read error: a much more frequent sequence differs by one nucleotide. The V and J genes are TRBV29-1 and TRBJ1-1; D gene unclear. V dropped 5 bases and J dropped 2 bases, with 12 bases sitting between them. Germline lookup yields CDR1 SQVTM and CDR2 ANQGSEA. This CDR3 contains 13 residues. CDR3 sequence: CSVRREVNTEAFF. The CDR3 DNA sequence: TGCAGCGTTAGACGGGAAGTTAACACTGAAGCTTTCTTT.

This clonotype was found many times. The J gene is TRBJ1-5, the V gene TRBV2; D remains ambiguous. V lost 3 bases, J lost 3 bases, and 9 bases lay in between. CDR1 SNHLY and CDR2 FYNNEI come from the germline V gene. The CDR3 runs 14 residues. CDR3 nucleotide sequence: TGTGCCAGCAGTGATTACAGAGACAATCAGCCCCAGCATTTT. Protein sequence: CASSDYRDNQPQHF.